The clone carrying this TCR beta chain has a count of ten or more. Its antigen is unknown. The study included ophthalmopathy patients with Clinical Activity Score at least 3, NOSPECS grade at least 4 and duration under 3 months. Clinical symptoms, serum thyroxine and TRAb, thyroid ultrasound and orbital computed tomography were used for the diagnoses. The PBMCs were taken from less than 11 ml of fresh peripheral blood. Germline V gene sequence: CDR1 SGHVS, CDR2 FQNEAQ. Losses at the gene ends were 5 bases for V and 2 bases for J; bases not matched to a gene: 7. The CDR3 sequence is 17 residues long. The data stem from a study of T cells in Graves' hyperthyroidism and ophthalmopathy. RNA transcripts yielded amplified TCR beta CDR3 regions. The HTBI primer set served for first-round RT-PCR of the TCR CDR3. TCRdb analysed the multiplex PCR reads with MiXCR anew, one entry per CDR3 protein. The sample has some 300,000 distinct CDR3 sequences; around a fifth are singletons.

The study's findings and limits: Among clonotypes expanded in thyroid above 0.001, most were also found in blood.

Sequencing was carried out using blood. The sequence was obtained from a man aged 50 to 59 with Graves' ophthalmopathy. This sequence joins TRBV7-8 and TRBJ2-1; TRBD2 agrees at 12 bases. In nucleotides, the CDR3 is TGTGCCAGCAGCCGATCCGGGACTAGCGGGCCCTACAATGAGCAGTTCTTC. Amino acids: CASSRSGTSGPYNEQFF.